The subject of this entry is one T cell receptor beta chain. The sample comes from a study of blood T cell repertoires in COVID-19. Study information: COVID-19 samples from acute and convalescent phases originated in the United States, Italy and Spain. The analysed material was cDNA or gDNA that came from T cells, B-cell-depleted T cells, or PBMCs.

As processed by the authors: How many nucleated cells were present was estimated from reference gene primer amplification. TCRdb's table, derived via immunoSEQ multiplex PCR, lists solely in-frame clones and lacks some. V and J calls and clone size are given by that table; D and trimming were obtained from the DNA. The table lists over 85,000 clones, approximately 90% of them singletons, with roughly 2.3% in the top ten. Germline V lookup: CDR1 SGDLS, CDR2 YYNGEE. This CDR3 comprises 15 residues. Losses at the gene ends were 3 bases for V and 5 bases for J; bases not matched to a gene: 9. The sample was peripheral blood. V and J are TRBV9 and TRBJ2-7; the match to TRBD2 covers 9 bases. The clonotype was recovered from a human donor with active COVID-19. The donor label of this sample is uncertain. This CDR3 is CASSASGGGAHEQYF. For the CDR3, the DNA is TGTGCCAGCAGCGCGTCGGGCGGGGGGGCCCACGAGCAGTACTTC.